One sample yielded the 8 T cell receptor beta chains listed below, sequenced in a study of blood T cell repertoires in COVID-19. Method: immunoSEQ multiplex PCR; TCRdb's copy keeps in-frame clones and lacks some. The sample consists of some 70,000 clones, 76% of them appearing once. Sequenced material: peripheral blood. The source is a man in his 60s with COVID-19, enrolled during active disease.

The genes are TRBV9 and TRBJ2-1, with D unclear. The CDR3 covers 15 residues. V was clipped by 3 bases and J by 5 bases, with 15 bases between them. Germline CDR1 reads SGDLS; CDR2 reads YYNGEE. CDR3 loop: CASSALAGLNNEQFF. DNA for the CDR3: TGTGCCAGCAGCGCCCTGGCAGGTTTGAACAATGAGCAGTTCTTC.

The rearrangement links TRBV7-2 to TRBJ2-3, with a possible D match to TRBD1 (5 bases). CDR3 length: 17 amino acids. Trimming shortened V by 5 bases and J by 2 bases, and 20 bases separated the two germline ends. Germline V CDR1 and CDR2: SGHTA, FQGNSA. The CDR3 DNA reads TGTGCCAGCAGCCCTGCCGGTGGGGCATATGCCACAGATACGCAGTATTTT. Encoded protein: CASSPAGGAYATDTQYF.

The J gene is TRBJ1-2, the V gene TRBV6-5, with 11 bases lining up with TRBD1. The length of the CDR3 is 13 residues. CDR1 and CDR2 from the germline V gene are MNHEY and SVGAGI. Trimming at V came to 5 bases and at J to 8 bases, leaving 4 bases not matched to a gene. The CDR3 spells CASSKGQGEGYTF. The CDR3 DNA sequence: TGTGCCAGCAGTAAGGGACAGGGGGAAGGCTACACCTTC.

This clone appeared once. The chain carries TRBV11-2 and TRBJ2-2; 8 bases map to TRBD2. Germline trimming cut 4 bases from V and 7 bases from J; bases unmatched to any gene: 14. The germline V gene encodes CDR1 SGHAT and CDR2 FQNNGV. This CDR3 region has 17 residues. CDR3 nucleotides: TGTGCCAGCAGCTCTCCCTCCCGGACTAGCAAGGTCGGGGAGCTGTTTTTT. It encodes CASSSPSRTSKVGELFF.

The chain joins TRBV30 to TRBJ1-5, with 9 nucleotides matching TRBD1. V shed 1 base and J 2 bases; nucleotides not matched to a gene: 3. The CDR3 has 15 amino acids. Per the germline V gene, CDR1 is GTSNPN and CDR2 is SVGIG (reference sequence). Here the CDR3 DNA reads TGTGCCTGGAGTGGGGACAGGGTAGGCAATCAGCCCCAGCATTTT. Translating it yields CAWSGDRVGNQPQHF.

V usage is TRBV7-9 and J usage is TRBJ2-7; 13 nucleotides match TRBD2. With 0 bases clipped from V and 2 bases from J, the junction kept 7 bases outside the gene matches. CDR3 length: 18 residues. Germline CDR1 and CDR2: SEHNR and FQNEAQ (reference sequence). The CDR3 reads CASSLAPGTSGTTYEQYF. CDR3 bases: TGTGCCAGCAGCTTAGCGCCCGGGACTAGCGGGACCACCTACGAGCAGTACTTC.

The rearrangement links TRBV1 to TRBJ2-2; TRBD1 is taken as the D call from the table, unchecked against the DNA. TRBV1 is reported as a pseudogene. This CDR3 spans 15 amino acids. Here the CDR3 DNA reads TGCACCAGCAGCCAAGGGGGGCAAAACACCGGGGAGCTGTTTTTT. It specifies CTSSQGGQNTGELFF.

The chain uses TRBV30 and TRBJ1-2, with 7 nucleotides matching TRBD1. The CDR3 is 12 residues long. The J segment lost 8 bases and the V segment lost 4 bases, leaving 7 bases of the junction unmatched. Germline V gene data show CDR1 as GTSNPN and CDR2 as SVGIG (reference sequence). CDR3 bases: TGTGCCTGGACTGGGCAGGGGGAAGGCTACACCTTC. Amino acids: CAWTGQGEGYTF.